The clone carrying this T cell receptor (beta chain) has a single count. Its matching antigen is unknown. J was trimmed by 4 bases and V by 6 bases; bases with no gene match: 7. Germline lookup yields CDR1 SGHAT and CDR2 FQNNGV. This CDR3 has 15 residues. Original data processing: The study took CDR3 differences across clinicopathological groups and made a distant-metastasis classifier for papillary thyroid cancer from them. Through MiXCR, TCRdb re-clonotyped the PCR reads. In this record, the V and J calls reflect TCRdb's handling and not the investigators' own analysis. Of 30,000 to 40,000 clones in the sample, roughly 36% were seen once. This specimen belongs to a study of metastatic and nonmetastatic thyroid tumors. Study at large: Malignant and benign thyroid patients had repertoires compared in peripheral blood and tumor or nodule tissue.

Study results and caveats: The reported finding was significantly higher TCR beta diversity in malignant thyroid tumors relative to benign nodules, in blood and tumor.

All patients were untreated before thyroid surgery. The source is a female donor with papillary thyroid cancer or a benign thyroid nodule (not recorded which). Some clones in this sample may be carry-over from other donors' samples. Input material: tumor tissue. The chain uses TRBV11-2 and TRBJ2-1; 9 nucleotides line up with TRBD1. The CDR3 protein is CASRAGTGIYNEQFF. CDR3 nucleotides: TGTGCCAGCAGAGCCGGGACAGGGATATACAATGAGCAGTTCTTC.